The 19 T cell receptor beta chains below all came from one sample that was sequenced in a study of cytomegalovirus exposure and HLA in healthy donors. The PCR had 60 Vbeta and 13 Jbeta primers. Generated by immunoSEQ multiplex PCR, the TCRdb table keeps only in-frame clones and is missing some. The sample carries some 150,000 clones, 65% to 90% recorded once. Sequencing was carried out using PBMCs. The source of these receptors is a woman aged 45-65 years in good health and CMV-seropositive.

This chain links TRBV5-1 with TRBJ1-3, with 7 bases identical to TRBD1. V shed 4 bases and J 3 bases; nucleotides not matched to a gene: 4. Looked up from germline, CDR1 is SGHRS and CDR2 is YFSETQ. This CDR3 is 14 amino acids long. The CDR3 region is CASSEDRSGNTIYF. Written as DNA, the CDR3 is TGCGCCAGCAGCGAGGACAGGAGTGGAAACACCATATATTTT.

This clone was counted between two and nine times. The chain links TRBV6-1 to TRBJ2-7; 7 bases line up with TRBD1. Losses at the gene ends were 5 bases for V and 6 bases for J; bases not matched to a gene: 10. The CDR3 sequence is 14 residues long. Germline values: CDR1 MNHNS, CDR2 SASEGT. The CDR3 loop is CASSNRGTLIEQYF. Here the CDR3 DNA reads TGTGCCAGCAGTAACAGGGGAACACTTATCGAGCAGTACTTC.

The V gene is TRBV5-1, the J gene TRBJ2-4, with TRBD1 as a possible D gene (5 bases). Germline V gene sequence: CDR1 SGHRS, CDR2 YFSETQ. Trimming removed 4 bases from V and 3 bases from J, with 11 bases in between. This CDR3 is 14 amino acids long. The CDR3 loop is CASSPGRDKNIQYF. CDR3 DNA sequence: TGCGCCAGCAGCCCCGGCAGGGACAAAAACATTCAGTACTTC.

The chain carries TRBV18 and TRBJ1-6; 8 bases match TRBD1. Looked up from germline, CDR1 is KGHSH and CDR2 is LQKENI. V was clipped by 2 bases and J by 9 bases; unmatched bases: 3. The CDR3 consists of 14 residues. The CDR3 sequence is CASSPGQGFSPLHF. The CDR3 DNA reads as TGTGCCAGCTCACCAGGACAGGGATTTTCACCCCTCCACTTT.

The chain links TRBV27 to TRBJ2-7; 8 nucleotides align to TRBD2. The CDR3 runs 14 residues. Germline V CDR1 and CDR2: MNHEY, SMNVEV (reference sequence). With 10 bases clipped from V and 3 bases from J, the junction kept 11 bases outside the gene matches. CDR3 DNA: TGTGCCACGGTCCGGGGGGGCCGCAGCTACGAGCAGTACTTC. This codes for CATVRGGRSYEQYF.

This sequence joins TRBV5-4 and TRBJ2-7; 7 bases map to TRBD1. The CDR3 covers 15 residues. With V trimmed by 3 bases and J by 1 base, 7 bases remained unmatched. Germline CDR1 and CDR2: SGHNT and YYREEE (reference sequence). The CDR3 spells CASSSKTGYSYEQYF. For the CDR3, the DNA is TGTGCCAGCAGCTCAAAGACAGGGTATTCCTACGAGCAGTACTTC.

This clone turned up a few times. V is TRBV5-1 and J is TRBJ2-1, with 8 nucleotides matching TRBD1. With 6 bases clipped from V and 2 bases from J, the junction kept 1 base outside the gene matches. CDR1 is SGHRS, CDR2 YFSETQ, per germline. CDR3 length: 13 amino acids. CDR3 nucleotides: TGCGCCAGCACACAGGGGGCCTACAATGAGCAGTTCTTC. It translates to CASTQGAYNEQFF.

The V call is TRBV7-6, the J call TRBJ1-1; D possibly corresponds to TRBD1 (5 bases). Germline V gene data show CDR1 as SGHVS and CDR2 as FNYEAQ. Trimming pared 1 base from V and 7 bases from J, leaving 13 bases between. CDR3 length: 14 amino acids. CDR3 nucleotides: TGTGCCAGCAGCTTAGGGGTGGGGGGAAATGAAGCTTTCTTT. Encoded protein: CASSLGVGGNEAFF.

In its sample, this clone was seen a few times. V usage is TRBV9 and J usage is TRBJ2-5, with D hard to call. The DNA end lines up better with TRBJ2-7; the J call may be wrong. CDR1 is SGDLS and CDR2 is YYNGEE in the germline V gene. The CDR3 spans 13 residues. The CDR3 DNA sequence: TGTGCCAGCAGCGTAGGTCAGGACTACGAGCAGTACTTC. It codes for CASSVGQDYEQYF.

The chain employs TRBV2 and TRBJ2-5; TRBD2 might be the D (7 bases). Germline-derived CDR1 and CDR2 are SNHLY and FYNNEI. Trimming removed 9 bases at V and 5 bases at J, with 16 bases between. CDR3 length: 13 amino acids. The CDR3 loop reads CASRPGEGETQYF. The CDR3 bases are TGTGCCAGTCGACCAGGGGAGGGGGAGACCCAGTACTTC.

V is TRBV27 and J is TRBJ1-2; D is perhaps TRBD1 (5 bases). V was clipped by 6 bases and J by 2 bases, with 19 bases between them. CDR3 size: 16 residues. Germline CDR1 is MNHEY and CDR2 is SMNVEV (reference sequence). CDR3 region: CASSNLTDADNYGYTF. The CDR3 DNA reads TGTGCCAGCAGCAATTTGACAGACGCCGACAACTATGGCTACACCTTC.

This rearrangement joins TRBV29-1 to TRBJ1-4; D is uncertain. Trimming took off 4 bases at V and 8 bases at J, with 8 bases between the two ends. CDR1 is SQVTM, CDR2 ANQGSEA, per germline. CDR3 length: 11 residues. The CDR3 loop is CSVVFEEKLFF. In DNA, the CDR3 is TGCAGCGTTGTTTTCGAGGAAAAACTGTTTTTT.

The V gene is TRBV19, the J gene TRBJ1-1; 8 bases are a match to TRBD1. This CDR3 contains 15 residues. The trim removed 5 bases at V and 4 bases at J, leaving 9 bases unmatched. CDR1 is LNHDA, CDR2 SQIVND, per germline (reference sequence). The chain's CDR3 is CASSYPRQGRTEAFF. The CDR3 DNA follows: TGTGCCAGTAGTTATCCCCGACAGGGGCGCACTGAAGCTTTCTTT.

The gene calls are TRBV20-1 and TRBJ2-2; D remains ambiguous. This CDR3 has 11 amino acids. Looked up from germline, CDR1 is DFQATT and CDR2 is SNEGSKA (reference sequence). The V gene lost 4 bases and the J gene lost 6 bases, with 6 bases spanning the gap. CDR3 bases: TGCAGTGCTATTCGGGCCGGGGAGCTGTTTTTT. It codes for CSAIRAGELFF.

The chain carries TRBV29-1 and TRBJ2-7; 7 bases align to TRBD1. Trimming removed 0 bases from V and 3 bases from J; junction bases left unmatched: 8. The CDR3 is 15 amino acids. Germline loops: CDR1 SQVTM, CDR2 ANQGSEA. This chain's CDR3 is CSVEDRDSGIYEQYF. The CDR3 DNA is TGCAGCGTTGAAGATAGGGACAGCGGAATCTACGAGCAGTACTTC.

This clone was observed a single time. This chain connects TRBV7-9 to TRBJ2-7; TRBD2 is a possible D gene (5 bases). From germline, CDR1 is SEHNR and CDR2 FQNEAQ (reference sequence). The V and J ends lost 5 bases and 4 bases respectively, with 15 bases between them. The CDR3 length is 14 residues. CDR3 nucleotides: TGTGCCAGCAGCAGCGGCTGGGTTCCTTACGAGCAGTACTTC. This gives the protein CASSSGWVPYEQYF.

The J gene is TRBJ1-1, the V gene TRBV5-1; D not resolved. This CDR3 region has 14 residues. CDR1 and CDR2 from the germline V gene are SGHRS and YFSETQ. V dropped 0 bases and J dropped 1 base, with 7 bases sitting between them. Written as DNA, the CDR3 is TGCGCCAGCAGCTTGGGACGGGGGAACACTGAAGCTTTCTTT. Translating gives CASSLGRGNTEAFF.

The chain is built from TRBV6-5 and TRBJ2-7, with D possibly TRBD1 on 6 matching bases. Trimming took 5 bases from V and 2 from J, leaving 10 bases between them. CDR1 and CDR2 from the germline V gene are MNHEY and SVGAGI. The CDR3 extends over 13 amino acids. CDR3 DNA: TGTGCCAGCAGTACAGGGCCGGCCTACGAGCAGTACTTC. Amino acids: CASSTGPAYEQYF.

The count of this clone is one. V usage is TRBV19 and J usage is TRBJ1-2, with TRBD1 as a possible D gene (5 bases). Germline V gene lookup returns CDR1 LNHDA and CDR2 SQIVND (reference sequence). V lost 3 bases and J 6 bases, leaving 20 bases between the germline ends. CDR3 length: 16 residues. CDR3 amino acids: CASSIGHLDIRDGYTF. The CDR3, as DNA: TGTGCCAGTAGTATTGGACACTTGGATATAAGAGATGGCTACACCTTC.